Shown below are 21 T cell receptor beta chains from a single sample sequenced in a study of blood T cells in healthy people across ages (dated by TCRdb to between 2014 and 2017). Libraries were prepared through 5' RACE. Sequenced using an Illumina HiSeq 2500. The second PCR ran for about 6 to 12 cycles and used a J-beta primer mix along with a sample-barcoded 5' primer. TCRdb applied fastp at Q25 and MiXCR to the public reads, then kept only in-frame beta chains. Identical CDR3 proteins give one entry, which carries the most common genes and DNA. Present in this sample are around 990,000 distinct CDR3 sequences, roughly 24% of which were seen just once. 0.65% to 0.75% of the sample goes to the ten largest clones. This sample was shared with a second study, whose subject was T cells of mothers and their children.

The sample comprised blood. Source of these receptors: a girl aged 2 to 10 in good health.

V and J are TRBV14 and TRBJ2-5; 7 bases fit TRBD2. CDR3 length: 17 residues. V lost 1 base to trimming and J lost 5 bases; unmatched junction nucleotides: 13. Germline assignment: CDR1 SGHDN and CDR2 FVKESK. CDR3 sequence: CASSQGRPGLSGETQYF. In DNA form, the CDR3 reads TGTGCCAGCAGCCAAGGAAGACCGGGACTATCCGGGGAGACCCAGTACTTC.

For this clonotype: Germline is not matched at one junction end, which may reflect a read error. The rearrangement joins TRBV3-1 to TRBJ2-5, with 8 bases fitting TRBD1. CDR3 size: 13 residues. Germline CDR1 LGHDT, CDR2 YNNKEL (reference sequence). The DNA for the CDR3 is TGTGCCAGCAGCGGACAGGGATACGAGACCCGGTACTTC. Translation: CASSGQGYETRYF.

This chain's CDR3 is CASSPPGTGGSNEQFF. As DNA, the CDR3 is TGTGCCAGCTCACCACCCGGGACAGGGGGTTCCAATGAGCAGTTCTTC. The chain employs TRBV18 and TRBJ2-1; 11 bases align to TRBD1. Unmatched junction bases numbered 4, after V lost 0 bases and J lost 6 bases. The CDR3 spans 16 residues. Germline V gene lookup returns CDR1 KGHSH and CDR2 LQKENI.

This clonotype was seen a few times. V gene TRBV19 combines with J gene TRBJ2-1; D is ambiguous. The V gene lost 3 bases and the J gene lost 6 bases, with 9 bases spanning the gap. Per germline, CDR1 LNHDA and CDR2 SQIVND (reference sequence). The CDR3 runs 13 residues. CDR3 nucleotide sequence: TGTGCCAGTAGTATCGTGGGGTCCAATGAGCAGTTCTTC. Its protein is CASSIVGSNEQFF.

The chain combines TRBV9 with TRBJ2-7; D possibly corresponds to TRBD2 (7 bases). Germline V gene sequence: CDR1 SGDLS, CDR2 YYNGEE. Trimming removed 3 bases at V and 1 base at J, with 11 bases between. CDR3 length: 14 residues. DNA for the CDR3: TGTGCCAGCAGCGAGGGGGGGGGATCCTACGAGCAGTACTTC. It encodes CASSEGGGSYEQYF.

V gene TRBV20-1 combines with J gene TRBJ2-3; D possibly corresponds to TRBD2 (5 bases). V dropped 8 bases and J dropped 0 bases, with 9 bases sitting between them. This CDR3 has 12 amino acids. CDR1 and CDR2 (germline): DFQATT, SNEGSKA (reference sequence). CDR3 residues: CSPWTSTDTQYF. DNA of the CDR3: TGCAGTCCTTGGACTAGCACAGATACGCAGTATTTT.

This clonotype has a single count. V is TRBV5-1 and J is TRBJ1-2; 10 bases are a match to TRBD1. Germline lookup yields CDR1 SGHRS and CDR2 YFSETQ. After removal of 0 bases from V and 6 bases from J, the junction contained 2 bases not matched to a gene. This CDR3 spans 14 amino acids. This CDR3 reads CASSLETGGDGYTF. CDR3 bases: TGCGCCAGCAGCTTGGAGACAGGGGGCGATGGCTACACCTTC.

This clonotype was detected a few times. The chain uses TRBV29-1 and TRBJ2-1; 8 bases are shared with TRBD1. After removal of 7 bases from V and 7 bases from J, the junction contained 6 bases not matched to a gene. This CDR3 has 12 residues. Germline V gene sequence: CDR1 SQVTM, CDR2 ANQGSEA. The CDR3 region is CSGDRGLNEQFF. CDR3 sequence (DNA): TGCAGCGGAGACAGGGGATTGAATGAGCAGTTCTTC.

The chain joins TRBV12-3 or TRBV12-4 to TRBJ2-1; weak D call: TRBD1 (5 bases). The ends were cut back, 2 bases at V and 5 bases at J, with 10 bases in the middle. This CDR3 is 14 amino acids long. CDR3 in amino acids: CASSLSGLDNEQFF. CDR3 nucleotides: TGTGCCAGCAGTTTATCAGGGTTGGACAATGAGCAGTTCTTC.

This clonotype was recorded a few times. The chain is built from TRBV29-1 and TRBJ2-7; weak D call: TRBD2 (6 bases). Germline loops: CDR1 SQVTM, CDR2 ANQGSEA. There are 15 residues in the CDR3. Trimming cost V 4 bases and J 0 bases, with 16 bases left between them. The CDR3 here is CSVVIDGGSSYEQYF. In nucleotides, the CDR3 is TGCAGCGTTGTAATCGACGGGGGAAGCTCCTACGAGCAGTACTTC.

This clonotype was found a few times. This chain uses TRBV20-1 with TRBJ2-1, with TRBD2 as a possible D gene (5 bases). Germline CDR1 DFQATT, CDR2 SNEGSKA (reference sequence). V lost 5 bases and J 0 bases, leaving 17 bases between the germline ends. This CDR3 comprises 16 residues. Written as DNA, the CDR3 is TGCAGTGCTGAGGGCCTGGGCGGTGGCTCCTACAATGAGCAGTTCTTC. Its protein is CSAEGLGGGSYNEQFF.

There are a few counts of this clonotype. This chain links TRBV4-1 with TRBJ2-7; 10 bases map to TRBD2. This CDR3 has 14 amino acids. J gave up 2 bases and V 6 bases, and 4 bases lay outside the gene matches. Per the germline V gene, CDR1 is MGHRA and CDR2 is YSYEKL. The CDR3 region has the DNA TGCGCCAGCAGAGAAACTAGCGGGACCTACGAGCAGTACTTC. Translation gives CASRETSGTYEQYF.

The chain recombines TRBV5-1 with TRBJ1-1; no firm D call. Trimming removed 2 bases at V and 5 bases at J, with 10 bases between. Germline CDR1 SGHRS, CDR2 YFSETQ. The CDR3 contains 13 residues. The CDR3 sequence is CASSLSSGTEAFF. DNA for the CDR3: TGCGCCAGCAGCTTATCGTCTGGAACTGAAGCTTTCTTT.

This clonotype was counted a few times. CDR3 loop: CSAIMTGSGYTF. The CDR3, as DNA: TGCAGTGCTATTATGACAGGGAGTGGCTACACCTTC. J is TRBJ1-2 and V is TRBV20-1, with TRBD1 matching over 7 bases. Germline assignment: CDR1 DFQATT and CDR2 SNEGSKA (reference sequence). The length of the CDR3 is 12 residues. Unmatched junction bases numbered 6, after V lost 4 bases and J lost 7 bases.

This clonotype appeared a few times. The chain couples TRBV7-9 to TRBJ2-5, with no clear D. Trimming left V 5 bases short and J 3 bases short, with 7 bases between. This CDR3 has 12 amino acids. CDR1 and CDR2 (germline): SEHNR, FQNEAQ (reference sequence). The CDR3 DNA sequence: TGTGCCAGCAGCATAATAGAAGAGACCCAGTACTTC. Protein: CASSIIEETQYF.

This clonotype was detected a few times. The chain carries TRBV7-3 and TRBJ1-1; 7 nucleotides agree with TRBD1. Germline V CDR1 and CDR2: SGHTA, FQGTGA. The V and J ends lost 2 bases and 0 bases, in that order; junction bases with no gene match: 6. The CDR3 sequence is 16 residues long. CDR3 amino acids: CASSLSGGSMNTEAFF. CDR3 bases: TGTGCCAGCAGCTTATCAGGGGGGAGTATGAACACTGAAGCTTTCTTT.

This clonotype was counted a few times. The chain recombines TRBV20-1 with TRBJ2-3; either TRBD1 or TRBD2 may fit D (6 bases each). Deletions cut 2 bases from V and 3 bases from J, with 12 bases between. There are 14 residues in the CDR3. The V gene's germline CDR1 is DFQATT and CDR2 SNEGSKA (reference sequence). CDR3 nucleotide sequence: TGCAGTGCTAGAAGGGGGGCATCGACAGATACGCAGTATTTT. Amino acid sequence: CSARRGASTDTQYF.

In its sample, this clonotype was seen a few times. The chain combines TRBV28 with TRBJ2-1; D is unresolved. The CDR3 runs 16 residues. Germline CDR1 reads MDHEN; CDR2 reads SYDVKM. The V and J ends lost 3 bases and 3 bases respectively, with 15 bases between them. CDR3: CASSFEYWWDYNEQFF. CDR3 DNA: TGTGCCAGCAGTTTTGAGTACTGGTGGGACTACAATGAGCAGTTCTTC.

The gene calls are TRBV7-9 and TRBJ2-1, with 7 nucleotides matching TRBD1. The J segment lost 8 bases and the V segment lost 3 bases, leaving 7 bases of the junction unmatched. The CDR3 sequence is 14 residues long. CDR1 is SEHNR, CDR2 FQNEAQ, per germline (reference sequence). The CDR3 spells CASSFPGTVYEQFF. The CDR3 DNA reads TGTGCCAGCAGCTTTCCCGGGACAGTTTATGAGCAGTTCTTC.

The chain recombines TRBV13 with TRBJ2-5, with D tentatively TRBD1 (6 bases). The DNA matches TRBJ2-7 better at its end, which makes the J call doubtful. Germline V gene sequence: CDR1 PRHDT, CDR2 FYEKMQ (reference sequence). The CDR3 loop spans 13 amino acids. As DNA, the CDR3 is TGTGCCAGCAGCCCGGAAGGGGGAATCGAGCAGTACTTC. It encodes CASSPEGGIEQYF.

There are a few counts of this clonotype. The rearrangement links TRBV5-1 to TRBJ2-1, with D tentatively TRBD1 (6 bases). The last part of the DNA fits TRBJ2-7 better; the J call may be wrong. CDR1 is SGHRS and CDR2 is YFSETQ in the germline V gene. The CDR3 loop spans 15 amino acids. CDR3 protein: CASSFSSDRRHEQYF. The CDR3, as DNA: TGCGCCAGCAGCTTTTCTTCCGACAGGCGTCACGAGCAGTACTTC.